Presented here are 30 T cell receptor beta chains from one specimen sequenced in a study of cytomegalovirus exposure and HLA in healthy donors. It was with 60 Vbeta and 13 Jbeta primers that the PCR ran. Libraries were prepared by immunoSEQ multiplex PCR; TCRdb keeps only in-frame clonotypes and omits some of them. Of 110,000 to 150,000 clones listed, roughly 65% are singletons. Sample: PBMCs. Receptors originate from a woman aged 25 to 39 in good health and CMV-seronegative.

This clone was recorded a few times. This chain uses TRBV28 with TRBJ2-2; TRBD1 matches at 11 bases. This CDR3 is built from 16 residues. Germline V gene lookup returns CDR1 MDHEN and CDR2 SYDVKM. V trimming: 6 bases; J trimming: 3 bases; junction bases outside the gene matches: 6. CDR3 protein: CASRSPGQGDTGELFF. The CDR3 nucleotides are TGTGCCAGCAGATCTCCGGGACAGGGGGACACCGGGGAGCTGTTTTTT.

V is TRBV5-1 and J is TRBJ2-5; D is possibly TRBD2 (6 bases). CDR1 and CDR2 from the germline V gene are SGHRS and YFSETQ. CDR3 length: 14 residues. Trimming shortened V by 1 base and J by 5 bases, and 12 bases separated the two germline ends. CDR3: CASSLRGAGETQYF. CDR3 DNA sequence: TGCGCCAGCAGCTTGCGGGGCGCGGGGGAGACCCAGTACTTC.

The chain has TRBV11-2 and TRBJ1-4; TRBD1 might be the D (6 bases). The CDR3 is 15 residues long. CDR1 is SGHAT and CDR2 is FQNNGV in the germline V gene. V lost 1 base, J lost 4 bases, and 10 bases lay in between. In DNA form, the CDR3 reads TGTGCCAGCAGCTTAGTCAGGGGCCTTAATGAAAAACTGTTTTTT. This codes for CASSLVRGLNEKLFF. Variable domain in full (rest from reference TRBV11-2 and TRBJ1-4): EAGVAQSPRYKIIEKRQSVAFWCNPISGHATLYWYQQILGQGPKLLIQFQNNGVVDDSQLPKDRFSAERLKGVDSTLKIQPAKLEDSAVYLCASSLVRGLNEKLFFGSGTQLSVL.

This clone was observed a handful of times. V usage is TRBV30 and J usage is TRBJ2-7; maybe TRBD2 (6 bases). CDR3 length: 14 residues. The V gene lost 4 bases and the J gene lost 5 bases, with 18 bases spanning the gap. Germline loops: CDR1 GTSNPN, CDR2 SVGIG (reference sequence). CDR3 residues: CAWTRAGGGDEQYF. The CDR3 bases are TGTGCCTGGACCCGAGCCGGGGGTGGGGACGAGCAGTACTTC.

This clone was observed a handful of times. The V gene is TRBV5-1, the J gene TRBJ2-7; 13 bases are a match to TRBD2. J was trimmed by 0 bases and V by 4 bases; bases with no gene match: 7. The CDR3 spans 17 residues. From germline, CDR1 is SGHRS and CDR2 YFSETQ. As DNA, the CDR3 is TGCGCCAGCAGCCCAGGACTAGCGGGAGTGAGCTCCTACGAGCAGTACTTC. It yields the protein CASSPGLAGVSSYEQYF.

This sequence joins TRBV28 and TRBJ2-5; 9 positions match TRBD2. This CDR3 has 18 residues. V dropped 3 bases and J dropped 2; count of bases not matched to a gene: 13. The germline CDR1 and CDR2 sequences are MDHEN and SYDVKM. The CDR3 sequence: CASSFGLAGAVGQETQYF. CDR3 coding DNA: TGTGCCAGCAGTTTTGGCTTAGCGGGGGCCGTCGGGCAAGAGACCCAGTACTTC.

In DNA form, the CDR3 reads TGCGCCAGCAGCTGGATACAGGGGGAAACTGAAGCTTTCTTT. It is translated as CASSWIQGETEAFF. The chain links TRBV5-1 to TRBJ1-1; 8 nucleotides match TRBD1. This CDR3 comprises 14 residues. Germline V gene lookup returns CDR1 SGHRS and CDR2 YFSETQ. Trimming cost V 3 bases and J 5 bases; bases outside gene matches: 6.

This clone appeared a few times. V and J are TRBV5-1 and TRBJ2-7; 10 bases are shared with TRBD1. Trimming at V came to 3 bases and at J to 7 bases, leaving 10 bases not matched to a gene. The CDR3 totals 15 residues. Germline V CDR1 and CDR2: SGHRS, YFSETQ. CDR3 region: CASSSKGQGGPEQYF. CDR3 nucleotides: TGCGCCAGCAGCTCAAAAGGACAGGGGGGACCAGAGCAGTACTTC. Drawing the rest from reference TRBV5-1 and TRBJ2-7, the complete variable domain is KAGVTQTPRYLIKTRGQQVTLSCSPISGHRSVSWYQQTPGQGLQFLFEYFSETQRNKGNFPGRFSGRQFSNSRSEMNVSTLELGDSALYLCASSSKGQGGPEQYFGPGTRLTVT.

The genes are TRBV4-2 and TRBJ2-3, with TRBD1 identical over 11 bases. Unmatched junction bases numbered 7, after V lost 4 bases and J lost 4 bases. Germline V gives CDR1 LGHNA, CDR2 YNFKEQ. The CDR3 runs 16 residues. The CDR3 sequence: CASSREDRGRADTQYF. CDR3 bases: TGTGCCAGCAGCCGTGAGGACAGGGGGCGCGCAGATACGCAGTATTTT.

CDR3 loop: CASSLVGEGEQYF. CDR3 sequence (DNA): TGCGCCAGCAGCTTGGTGGGGGAGGGAGAGCAGTACTTC. The V call is TRBV5-1, the J call TRBJ2-7; 7 bases are a match to TRBD2. The CDR3 consists of 13 residues. The germline V gene encodes CDR1 SGHRS and CDR2 YFSETQ. The V segment lost 0 bases and the J segment 7 bases; nucleotides outside the gene matches: 4.

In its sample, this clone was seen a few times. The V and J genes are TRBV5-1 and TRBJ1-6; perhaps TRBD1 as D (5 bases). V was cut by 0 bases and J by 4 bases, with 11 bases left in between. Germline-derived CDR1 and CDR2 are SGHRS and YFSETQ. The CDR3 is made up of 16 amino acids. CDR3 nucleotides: TGCGCCAGCAGCTTGGGGCGGGACGGATATAATTCACCCCTCCACTTT. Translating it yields CASSLGRDGYNSPLHF. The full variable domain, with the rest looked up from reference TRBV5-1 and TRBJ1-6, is KAGVTQTPRYLIKTRGQQVTLSCSPISGHRSVSWYQQTPGQGLQFLFEYFSETQRNKGNFPGRFSGRQFSNSRSEMNVSTLELGDSALYLCASSLGRDGYNSPLHFGNGTRLTVT.

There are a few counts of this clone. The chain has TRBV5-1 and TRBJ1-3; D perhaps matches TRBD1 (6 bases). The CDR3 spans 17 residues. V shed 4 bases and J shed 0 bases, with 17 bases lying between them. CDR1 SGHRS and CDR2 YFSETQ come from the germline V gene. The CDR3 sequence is CASSLNLDRSSGNTIYF. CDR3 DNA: TGCGCCAGCAGCCTGAACCTAGACAGGAGCTCTGGAAACACCATATATTTT.

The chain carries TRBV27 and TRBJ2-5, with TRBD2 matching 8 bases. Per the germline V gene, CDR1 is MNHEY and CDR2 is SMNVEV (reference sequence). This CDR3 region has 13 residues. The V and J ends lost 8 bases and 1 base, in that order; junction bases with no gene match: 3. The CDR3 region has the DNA TGTGCCAGCGCAGCGGGGGTCCAAGAGACCCAGTACTTC. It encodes CASAAGVQETQYF.

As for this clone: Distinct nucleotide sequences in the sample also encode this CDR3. In nucleotides, the CDR3 is TGCGCCAGCAGCCAAGATTGGGAGATTGGGTCGACGGCTTTCTTT. It yields the protein CASSQDWEIGSTAFF. The chain joins TRBV4-1 to TRBJ1-1; D is ambiguous. CDR3 length equals 15 residues. The ends were cut back, 0 bases at V and 11 bases at J, with 19 bases in the middle. Germline V gene lookup returns CDR1 MGHRA and CDR2 YSYEKL.

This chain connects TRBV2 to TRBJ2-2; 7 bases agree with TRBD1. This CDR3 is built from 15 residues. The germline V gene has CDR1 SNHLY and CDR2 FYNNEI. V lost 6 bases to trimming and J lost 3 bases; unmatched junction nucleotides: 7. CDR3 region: CASSGLTGDTGELFF. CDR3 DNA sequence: TGTGCCAGCAGCGGACTTACAGGGGACACCGGGGAGCTGTTTTTT.

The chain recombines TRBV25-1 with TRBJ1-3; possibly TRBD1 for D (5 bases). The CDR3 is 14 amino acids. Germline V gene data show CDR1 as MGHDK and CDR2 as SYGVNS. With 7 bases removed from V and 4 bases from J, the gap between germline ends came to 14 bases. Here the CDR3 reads CASTPQGFGNTIYF. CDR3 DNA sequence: TGTGCCAGCACCCCCCAGGGATTCGGAAACACCATATATTTT.

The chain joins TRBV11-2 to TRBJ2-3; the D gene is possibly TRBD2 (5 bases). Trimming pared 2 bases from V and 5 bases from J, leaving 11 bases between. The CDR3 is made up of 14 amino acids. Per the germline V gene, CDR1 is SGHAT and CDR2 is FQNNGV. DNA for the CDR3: TGTGCCAGCAGCTTAAGGCTAGCTGTAGATACGCAGTATTTT. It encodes CASSLRLAVDTQYF.

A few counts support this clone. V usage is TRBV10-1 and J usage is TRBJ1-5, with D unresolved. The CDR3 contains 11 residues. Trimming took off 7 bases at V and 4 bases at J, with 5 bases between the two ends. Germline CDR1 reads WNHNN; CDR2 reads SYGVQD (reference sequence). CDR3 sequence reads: CASTKNQPQHF. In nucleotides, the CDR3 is TGCGCCAGCACAAAAAATCAGCCCCAGCATTTT.

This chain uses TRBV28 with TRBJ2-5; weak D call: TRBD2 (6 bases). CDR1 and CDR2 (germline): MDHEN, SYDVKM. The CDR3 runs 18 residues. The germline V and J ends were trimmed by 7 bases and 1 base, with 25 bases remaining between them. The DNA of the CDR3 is TGTGCCAGCACCTTATCCCCCCGAGGCTCGGGACTCCAAGAGACCCAGTACTTC. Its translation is CASTLSPRGSGLQETQYF.

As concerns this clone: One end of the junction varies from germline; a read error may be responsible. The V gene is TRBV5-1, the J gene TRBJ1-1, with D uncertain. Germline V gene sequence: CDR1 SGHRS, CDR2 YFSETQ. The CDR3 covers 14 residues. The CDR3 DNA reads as TGCGCCGGCAGCTTTCTAGACGCGGGTACTGAAGCTTTCTTT. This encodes CAGSFLDAGTEAFF.

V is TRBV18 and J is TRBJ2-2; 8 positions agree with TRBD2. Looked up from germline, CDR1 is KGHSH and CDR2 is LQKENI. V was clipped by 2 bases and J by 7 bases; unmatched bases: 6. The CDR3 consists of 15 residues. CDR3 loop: CASSPASGRFGELFF. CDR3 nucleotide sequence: TGTGCCAGCTCACCAGCCAGCGGGAGATTCGGGGAGCTGTTTTTT. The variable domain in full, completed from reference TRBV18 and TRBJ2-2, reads NAGVMQNPRHLVRRRGQEARLRCSPMKGHSHVYWYRQLPEEGLKFMVYLQKENIIDESGMPKERFSAEFPKEGPSILRIQQVVRGDSAAYFCASSPASGRFGELFFGEGSRLTVL.

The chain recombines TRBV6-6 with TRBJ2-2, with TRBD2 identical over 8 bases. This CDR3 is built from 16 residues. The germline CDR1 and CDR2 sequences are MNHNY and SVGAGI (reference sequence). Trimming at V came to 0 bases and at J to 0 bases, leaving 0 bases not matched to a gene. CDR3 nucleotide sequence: TGTGCCAGCAGTTACTCCGGGGGGGCGAACACCGGGGAGCTGTTTTTT. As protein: CASSYSGGANTGELFF.

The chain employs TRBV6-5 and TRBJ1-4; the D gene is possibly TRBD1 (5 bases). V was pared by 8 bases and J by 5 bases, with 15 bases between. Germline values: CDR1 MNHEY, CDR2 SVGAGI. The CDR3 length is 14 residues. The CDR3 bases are TGTGCCAGCGCCGGAGGGGCCCTGAATGAAAAACTGTTTTTT. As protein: CASAGGALNEKLFF.

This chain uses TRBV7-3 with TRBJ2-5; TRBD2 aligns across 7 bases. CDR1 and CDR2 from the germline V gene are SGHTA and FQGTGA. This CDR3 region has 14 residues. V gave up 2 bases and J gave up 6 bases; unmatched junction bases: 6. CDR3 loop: CASSLESAGKTQYF. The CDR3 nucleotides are TGTGCCAGCAGCTTAGAGTCAGCGGGGAAGACCCAGTACTTC.

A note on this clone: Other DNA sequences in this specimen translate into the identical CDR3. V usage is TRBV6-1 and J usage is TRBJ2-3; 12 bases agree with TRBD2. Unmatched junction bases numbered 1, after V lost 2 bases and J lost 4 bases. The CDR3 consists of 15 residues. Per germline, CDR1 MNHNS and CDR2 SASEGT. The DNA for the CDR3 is TGTGCCAGCAGTGAACTAGCGGGGGGGCCAGATACGCAGTATTTT. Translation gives CASSELAGGPDTQYF.

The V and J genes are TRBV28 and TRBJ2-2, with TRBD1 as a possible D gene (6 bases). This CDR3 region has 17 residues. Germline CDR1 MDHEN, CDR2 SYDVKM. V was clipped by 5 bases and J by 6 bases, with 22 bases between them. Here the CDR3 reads CASSVPQGPPLSGELFF. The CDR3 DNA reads TGTGCCAGCAGTGTCCCACAGGGACCGCCCTTGTCCGGGGAGCTGTTTTTT.

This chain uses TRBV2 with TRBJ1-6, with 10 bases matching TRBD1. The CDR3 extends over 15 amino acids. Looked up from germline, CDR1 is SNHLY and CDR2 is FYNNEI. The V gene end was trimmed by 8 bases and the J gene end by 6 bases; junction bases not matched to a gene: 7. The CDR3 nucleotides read TGTGCCAGCGGGCCAAGGACAGGGGGTAATTCACCCCTCCACTTT. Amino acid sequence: CASGPRTGGNSPLHF.

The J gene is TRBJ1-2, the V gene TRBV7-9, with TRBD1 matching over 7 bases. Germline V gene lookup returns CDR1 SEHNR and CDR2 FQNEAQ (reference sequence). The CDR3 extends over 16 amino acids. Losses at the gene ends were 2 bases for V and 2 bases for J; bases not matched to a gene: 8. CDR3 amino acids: CASSLRRTTGNYGYTF. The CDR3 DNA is TGTGCCAGCAGCTTAAGGAGGACGACAGGGAACTATGGCTACACCTTC.

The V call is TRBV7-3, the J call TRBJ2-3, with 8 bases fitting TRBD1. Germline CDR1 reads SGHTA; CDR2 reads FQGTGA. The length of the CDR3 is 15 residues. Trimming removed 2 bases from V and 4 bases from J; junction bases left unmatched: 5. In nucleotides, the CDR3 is TGTGCCAGCAGCTTAGCAGGGGGCATCCCAGATACGCAGTATTTT. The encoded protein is CASSLAGGIPDTQYF.

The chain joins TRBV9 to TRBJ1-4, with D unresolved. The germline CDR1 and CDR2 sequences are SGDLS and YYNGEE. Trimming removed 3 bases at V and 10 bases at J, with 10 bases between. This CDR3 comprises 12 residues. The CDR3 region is CASSALEGKLFF. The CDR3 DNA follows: TGTGCCAGCAGCGCCCTGGAGGGAAAACTGTTTTTT.